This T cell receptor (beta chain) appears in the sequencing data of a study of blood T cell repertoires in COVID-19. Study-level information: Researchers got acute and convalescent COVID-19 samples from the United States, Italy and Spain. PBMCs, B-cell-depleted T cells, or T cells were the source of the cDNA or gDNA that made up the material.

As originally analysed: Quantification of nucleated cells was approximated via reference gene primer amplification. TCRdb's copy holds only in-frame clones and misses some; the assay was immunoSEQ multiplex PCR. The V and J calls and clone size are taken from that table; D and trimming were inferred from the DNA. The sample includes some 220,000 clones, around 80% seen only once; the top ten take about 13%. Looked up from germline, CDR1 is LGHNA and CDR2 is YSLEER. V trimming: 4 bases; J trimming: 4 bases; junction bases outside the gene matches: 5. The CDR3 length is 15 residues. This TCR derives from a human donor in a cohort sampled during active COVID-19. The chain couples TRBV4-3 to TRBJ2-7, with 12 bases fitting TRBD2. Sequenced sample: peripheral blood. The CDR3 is CASSPRLAGEYEQYF. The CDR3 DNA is TGCGCCAGCAGCCCGCGACTAGCGGGGGAGTACGAGCAGTACTTC.